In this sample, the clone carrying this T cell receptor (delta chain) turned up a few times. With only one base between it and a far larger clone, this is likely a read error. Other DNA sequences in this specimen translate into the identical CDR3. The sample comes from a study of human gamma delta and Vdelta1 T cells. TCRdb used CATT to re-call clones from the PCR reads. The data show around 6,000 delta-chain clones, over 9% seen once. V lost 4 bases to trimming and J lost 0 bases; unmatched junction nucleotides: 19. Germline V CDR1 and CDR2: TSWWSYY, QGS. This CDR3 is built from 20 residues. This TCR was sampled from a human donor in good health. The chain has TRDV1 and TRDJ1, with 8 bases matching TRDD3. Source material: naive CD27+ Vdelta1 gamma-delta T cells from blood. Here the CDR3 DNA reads TGTGCTCTTGGGGCTAACCCCACCCGCTGGGGGACCCAGTACACCGATAAACTCATCTTT. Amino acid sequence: CALGANPTRWGTQYTDKLIF.